This entry is about one TCR beta chain. Its specificity is not known. V was pared by 0 bases and J by 5 bases, with 16 bases between. The germline V gene encodes CDR1 SGHRS and CDR2 YFSETQ. The CDR3 runs to 16 residues. Investigators isolated RNA and reverse transcribed it into cDNA to act as the sequencing template. Libraries were prepared by immunoSEQ multiplex PCR; TCRdb keeps only in-frame clonotypes and omits some of them. Of some 170,000 clones detected, roughly 63% appear once; the ten largest clones hold roughly 17%. The sample originates from a study of CD8+ T cells in alopecia areata. Findings of the study overall: A great number of expanded lesional clones endured in scalp and blood during tofacitinib.

Treatment specified: oral pan-JAK inhibitor, 5-10 mg twice daily. Lesional scalp punch biopsies and peripheral blood were collected from alopecia areata patients. Investigators sorted PBMCs to obtain both CD4+ and CD8+ T cells. The TCR comes from a human donor with alopecia areata. The chain couples TRBV5-1 to TRBJ2-3; the D gene is possibly TRBD1 (6 bases). The specimen was CD4+ T cells sorted from blood, collected between weeks 55 and 65, from a patient treated with tofacitinib. The CDR3 sequence is CASSLASWGLGDTQYF. The CDR3 DNA reads TGCGCCAGCAGCTTGGCCTCGTGGGGGCTTGGAGATACGCAGTATTTT.